This entry concerns a single T cell receptor beta chain. Its target is unknown. This sample stems from a study of beta chain features in type 1 diabetes. The study's findings and limits: Reduced insertions and increased deletions marked VDJ junctions in type 1 diabetes patients. HLA influence on TCRB rearrangement stayed unresolved here. Overrepresentation of cells with high TCR expression could result from cDNA sequencing.

Deletions cut 4 bases from V and 14 bases from J, with 15 bases between. The CDR3 is 12 residues long. CDR1 and CDR2 (germline): MNHNS, SASEGT. The whole isolated RNA underwent reverse transcription, so sequencing captured expressed TCRB transcripts. This table comes from immunoSEQ multiplex PCR, and its TCRdb copy is limited to in-frame clones, with some not included. The data show 900,000 or so clones, around a sixth seen once. The sequenced sample was naive CD4+ T cells from blood. V is TRBV6-1 and J is TRBJ2-1; tentative D call: TRBD2 (5 bases). This sequence was found in a woman aged 18-29 years in good health. The CDR3 sequence: CASSGRAVFEFF. CDR3 DNA sequence: TGTGCCAGCAGTGGCAGAGCGGTCTTCGAGTTCTTC.